Here is one T cell receptor beta chain with its context. The sample is drawn from a study of preoperative IRX-2 immunotherapy in early breast cancer. Trimming took 7 bases from V and 6 from J; bases not matched to a gene: 8. Per germline, CDR1 MNHGY and CDR2 SAAAGT. The CDR3 spans 14 residues. As to treatment: preoperative locoregional IRX-2 cytokine immunotherapy. Patients received preoperative, locoregional IRX-2 cytokine immunotherapy in a phase Ib study. Method: immunoSEQ multiplex PCR; TCRdb's copy keeps in-frame clones and lacks some. The sample has more than 35,000 clones; approximately 80% are singletons.

The sequence was obtained from a human donor with breast cancer. The material sequenced was tumor tissue, taken after IRX-2 immunotherapy. J is TRBJ2-2 and V is TRBV6-8; 7 positions agree with TRBD1. CDR3 residues: CASIYRGFSGELFF. The CDR3 DNA reads as TGTGCCAGCATATACAGGGGATTTTCCGGGGAGCTGTTTTTT.